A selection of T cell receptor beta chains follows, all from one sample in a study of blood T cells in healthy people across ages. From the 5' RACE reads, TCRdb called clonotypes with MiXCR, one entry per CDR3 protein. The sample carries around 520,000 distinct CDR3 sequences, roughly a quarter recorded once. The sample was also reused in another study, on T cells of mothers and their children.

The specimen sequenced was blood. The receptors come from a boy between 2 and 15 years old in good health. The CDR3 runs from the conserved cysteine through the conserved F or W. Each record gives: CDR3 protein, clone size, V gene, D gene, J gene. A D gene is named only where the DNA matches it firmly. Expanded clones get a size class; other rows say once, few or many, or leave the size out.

CASSPGGTKKTQYF NA TRBV7-2 TRBD1 TRBJ2-5
CAWSVRGLPQETQYF few TRBV30 NA TRBJ2-5
CASSPLARTTGELFF NA TRBV7-3 NA TRBJ2-2
CASRQIAGSTGNEQFF NA TRBV6-2/TRBV6-3 TRBD2 NA
CASSLGRSSQETQYF many TRBV7-7 NA TRBJ2-5
CSVDWGNYGYTF few TRBV29-1 NA TRBJ1-2
CSAPHSYQQETQYF NA TRBV20-1 NA TRBJ2-5
CASSLSESYEQYF NA TRBV27 NA NA
CASSYGTGPNTGELFF few TRBV6-5 NA TRBJ2-2
CASRGFLANTGELFF NA TRBV5-1 NA TRBJ2-2
CASSLDRIHYNEQFF few TRBV7-2 NA TRBJ2-1
CSARAGVAGELFF NA TRBV20-1 TRBD2 TRBJ2-2
CASSSSRVKGKKEQFF few TRBV6-2/TRBV6-3 NA TRBJ2-1
CASSYVGTGRNPMADTQYF NA TRBV6-5 TRBD1 TRBJ2-3
CASSPGTSGRGEQFF few TRBV4-3 TRBD2 TRBJ2-1
CASNLPPDTQYF NA TRBV2 NA TRBJ2-3
CASRTYDRDNSPLHF NA TRBV5-6 TRBD1 TRBJ1-6
CSASQNEAFF NA TRBV20-1 NA TRBJ1-1
CASSSSGHEQFF NA TRBV7-2 NA TRBJ2-1
CASSKDRGYNEQFF NA TRBV7-9 TRBD1 TRBJ2-1
CASSLGNSNQPQHF NA TRBV9 NA TRBJ1-5
CASSYLTSGRGDIQYF few TRBV5-1 TRBD2 TRBJ2-4
CAISDPGQGAGDTQYF NA TRBV10-3 TRBD1 TRBJ2-3
CASSPDKWRLAGANTGELFF NA TRBV6-1 TRBD2 TRBJ2-2
CASSSGQVYNEKLFF few TRBV7-9 TRBD1 TRBJ1-4
CAWSSFDRGGWYEQYF few TRBV30 TRBD1 NA
CASSPPTRATEETQYF NA TRBV18 NA TRBJ2-5
CSARDVRGSYEQYF few TRBV20-1 NA TRBJ2-7
CASSPPSQRGYNEQFF NA TRBV18 TRBD2 TRBJ2-1
CSARDGRLAGAYNEQFF NA TRBV20-1 TRBD2 TRBJ2-1
CASSYRAGSYEQYF NA TRBV6-5 NA NA
CSANPGQWGSYEQYF few TRBV20-1 NA TRBJ2-7
CSVTDRAHTF NA TRBV29-1 TRBD1 TRBJ1-2
CASSFRGRRTDTQYF NA TRBV5-1 NA TRBJ2-3
CASSFNTGQGLETQYF few TRBV7-2 TRBD1 TRBJ2-5
CASSPWRDRLTDTQYF once TRBV6-5 TRBD1 TRBJ2-3
CASRRTSGTGELFF few TRBV4-1 TRBD2 TRBJ2-2
CASSVATPDTQYF NA TRBV9 NA TRBJ2-3
CASSDKRGGETQYF NA TRBV25-1 TRBD2 TRBJ2-5